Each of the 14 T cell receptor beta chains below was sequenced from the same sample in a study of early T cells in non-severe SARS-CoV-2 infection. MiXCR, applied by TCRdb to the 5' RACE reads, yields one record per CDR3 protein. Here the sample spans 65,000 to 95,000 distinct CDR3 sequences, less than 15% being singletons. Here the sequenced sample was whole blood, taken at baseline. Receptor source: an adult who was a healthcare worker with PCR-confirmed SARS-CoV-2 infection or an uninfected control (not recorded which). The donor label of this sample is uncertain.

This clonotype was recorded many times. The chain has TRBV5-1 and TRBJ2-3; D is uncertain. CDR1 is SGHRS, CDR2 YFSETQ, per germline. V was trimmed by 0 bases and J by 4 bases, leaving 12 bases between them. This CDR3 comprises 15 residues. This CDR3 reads CASSLEIYGPDTQYF. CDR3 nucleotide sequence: TGCGCCAGCAGCTTGGAAATTTACGGTCCAGATACGCAGTATTTT.

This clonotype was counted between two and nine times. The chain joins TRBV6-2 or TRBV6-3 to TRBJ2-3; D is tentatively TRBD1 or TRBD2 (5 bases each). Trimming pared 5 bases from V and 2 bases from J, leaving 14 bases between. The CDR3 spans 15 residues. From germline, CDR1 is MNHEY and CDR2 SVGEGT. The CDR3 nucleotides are TGTGCCAGCAGTAAGGGACGAGCCCTCACAGATACGCAGTATTTT. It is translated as CASSKGRALTDTQYF.

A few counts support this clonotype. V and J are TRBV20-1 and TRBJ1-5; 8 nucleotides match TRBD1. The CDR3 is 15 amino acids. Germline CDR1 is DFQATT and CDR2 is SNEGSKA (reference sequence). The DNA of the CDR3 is TGCGACCAGACCGGACAGGGATTTGAGAATCAGCCCCAGCATTTT. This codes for CDQTGQGFENQPQHF.

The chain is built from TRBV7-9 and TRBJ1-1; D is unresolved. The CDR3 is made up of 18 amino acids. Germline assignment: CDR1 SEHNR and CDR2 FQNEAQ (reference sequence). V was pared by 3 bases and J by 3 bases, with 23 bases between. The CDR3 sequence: CASSFRRDRYPGDTEAFF. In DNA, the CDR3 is TGTGCCAGCAGCTTCCGAAGAGACCGATATCCTGGGGACACTGAAGCTTTCTTT.

The CDR3 DNA follows: TGTGCCAGCAGCCAAATCGGGAAGGGAGAGACCCAGTACTTC. Residues: CASSQIGKGETQYF. The chain combines TRBV4-2 with TRBJ2-5; a possible D gene is TRBD2 (5 bases). CDR1 is LGHNA and CDR2 is YNFKEQ in the germline V gene. This CDR3 region has 14 residues. Trimming stripped 2 bases from V and 4 bases from J, with 11 bases between.

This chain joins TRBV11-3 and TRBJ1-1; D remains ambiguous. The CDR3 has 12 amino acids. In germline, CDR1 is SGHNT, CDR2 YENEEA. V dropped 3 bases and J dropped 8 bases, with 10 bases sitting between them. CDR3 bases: TGTGCCAGCAGCTTTTCTGGGTTCGAAGCTTTCTTT. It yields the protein CASSFSGFEAFF. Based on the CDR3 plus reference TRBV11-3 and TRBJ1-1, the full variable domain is EAGVVQSPRYKIIEKKQPVAFWCNPISGHNTLYWYLQNLGQGPELLIRYENEEAVDDSQLPKDRFSAERLKGVDSTLKIQPAELGDSAVYLCASSFSGFEAFFGQGTRLTVV.

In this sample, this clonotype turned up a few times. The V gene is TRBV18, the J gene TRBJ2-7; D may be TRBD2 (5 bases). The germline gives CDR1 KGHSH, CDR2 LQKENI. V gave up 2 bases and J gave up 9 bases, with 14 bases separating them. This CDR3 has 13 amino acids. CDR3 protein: CASSPSLGEGQYF. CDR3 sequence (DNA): TGTGCCAGCTCACCATCGCTCGGAGAGGGGCAGTACTTC.

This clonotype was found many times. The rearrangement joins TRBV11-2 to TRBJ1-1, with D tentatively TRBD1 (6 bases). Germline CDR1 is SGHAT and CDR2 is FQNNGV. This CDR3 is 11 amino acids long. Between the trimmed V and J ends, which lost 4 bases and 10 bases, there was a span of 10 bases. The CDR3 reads CASSSRGAAFF. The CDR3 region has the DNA TGTGCCAGCAGCTCACGGGGGGCAGCTTTCTTT.

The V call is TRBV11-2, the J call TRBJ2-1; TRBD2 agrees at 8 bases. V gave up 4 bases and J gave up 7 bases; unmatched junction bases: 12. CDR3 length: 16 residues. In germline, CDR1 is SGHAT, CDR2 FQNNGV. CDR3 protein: CASSYHVRGARNEQFF. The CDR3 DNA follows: TGTGCCAGCAGCTACCATGTGCGGGGGGCTCGGAATGAGCAGTTCTTC.

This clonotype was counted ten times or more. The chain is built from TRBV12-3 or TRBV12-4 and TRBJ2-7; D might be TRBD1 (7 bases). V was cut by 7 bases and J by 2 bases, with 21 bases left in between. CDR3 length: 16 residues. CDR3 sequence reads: CASTHSRRGVTYEQYF. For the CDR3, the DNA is TGTGCCAGCACCCATTCTCGCAGGGGGGTTACCTACGAGCAGTACTTC.

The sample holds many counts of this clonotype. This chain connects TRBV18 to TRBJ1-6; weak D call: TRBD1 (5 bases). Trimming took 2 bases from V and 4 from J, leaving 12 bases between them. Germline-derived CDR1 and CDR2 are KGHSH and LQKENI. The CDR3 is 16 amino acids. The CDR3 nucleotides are TGTGCCAGCTCACCAATGTCGGCAGGGTATAATTCACCCCTCCACTTT. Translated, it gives CASSPMSAGYNSPLHF.

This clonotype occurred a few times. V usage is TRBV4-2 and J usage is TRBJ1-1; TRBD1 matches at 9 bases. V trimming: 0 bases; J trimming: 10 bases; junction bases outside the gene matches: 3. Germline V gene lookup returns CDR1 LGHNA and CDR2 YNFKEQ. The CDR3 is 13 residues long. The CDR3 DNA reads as TGTGCCAGCAGCCAAGACTGGGACAGGGCAGCTTTCTTT. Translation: CASSQDWDRAAFF.

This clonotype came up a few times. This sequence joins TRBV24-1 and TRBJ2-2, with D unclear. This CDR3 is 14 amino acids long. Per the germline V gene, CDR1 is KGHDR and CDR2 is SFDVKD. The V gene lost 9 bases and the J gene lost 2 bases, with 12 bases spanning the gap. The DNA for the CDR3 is TGTGCCACCTCCCCGACGGGTAACACCGGGGAGCTGTTTTTT. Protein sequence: CATSPTGNTGELFF.

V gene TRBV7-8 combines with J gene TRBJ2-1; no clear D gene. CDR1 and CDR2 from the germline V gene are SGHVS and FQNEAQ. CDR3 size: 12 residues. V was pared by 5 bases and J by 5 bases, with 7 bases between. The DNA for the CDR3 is TGTGCCAGCAGCGGGAACGACAATGAGCAGTTCTTC. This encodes CASSGNDNEQFF.